Listed below are T cell receptor beta chains from one sample, sequenced in a study of siplizumab effects on memory and regulatory T cells. The method was immunoSEQ multiplex PCR; TCRdb's version includes in-frame clones alone and lacks a portion of them. The repertoire holds approximately 110,000 clones, with about 93% as singletons. The sample taken for sequencing was CD4+ T cells sorted from blood. The receptors were sampled from a human donor in good health. Both conserved end residues are part of each CDR3. A D gene is named only where the DNA matches it firmly. Part of the rows lack a size; the others show once, few, many or a class for expanded clones.

J: TRBJ1-6
V: TRBV30
size: NA
D: TRBD1
DNA: TGTGCCTGGAGCGCGGGACAGGGGGGAGTATCACCCCTCCACTTT
CDR3: CAWSAGQGGVSPLHF

J: TRBJ2-3
V: TRBV18
size: NA
D: NA
DNA: TGTGCCAGCTGGCCGGGACGCGGCAATCCAGATACGCAGTATTTT
CDR3: CASWPGRGNPDTQYF

J: TRBJ1-5
V: TRBV11-3
size: NA
D: NA
DNA: TGTGCCAGTTCGGGGGGCCCCAGTCAGCCCCAGCATTTT
CDR3: CASSGGPSQPQHF

J: TRBJ1-2
V: TRBV29-1
size: NA
D: TRBD1
DNA: TGCAGCGCCACCCACCGACAGGGTGGGGCGGACTATGGCTACACCTTC
CDR3: CSATHRQGGADYGYTF

J: TRBJ2-3
V: TRBV11-2
size: NA
D: NA
DNA: TGTGCCAGCAGCTTACGGACTTTCACAGATACGCAGTATTTT
CDR3: CASSLRTFTDTQYF

J: TRBJ1-4
V: TRBV5-1
size: NA
D: NA
DNA: TGCGCCAGCAGCTTGGAGACTGGTCATGAAAAACTGTTTTTT
CDR3: CASSLETGHEKLFF

J: TRBJ1-2
V: TRBV10-3
size: NA
D: NA
DNA: TGTGCCATCAGTGGGCTGGATGCCTATGGCTACACCTTC
CDR3: CAISGLDAYGYTF

J: TRBJ2-3
V: TRBV7-3
size: NA
D: NA
DNA: TGTGCCAGCAGCTCAGTCACAGATACGCAGTATTTT
CDR3: CASSSVTDTQYF

J: TRBJ2-7
V: TRBV5-1
size: NA
D: NA
DNA: TGCGCCAGCGGGACCGACTACGAGCAGTACTTC
CDR3: CASGTDYEQYF

J: TRBJ1-2
V: TRBV9
size: NA
D: NA
DNA: TGTGCCAGCAGCCATGGGGGGAACGGCTACACCTTC
CDR3: CASSHGGNGYTF

J: TRBJ2-5
V: TRBV5-1
size: NA
D: NA
DNA: TGCGCCAGCAGCTTGAGGGGGGAAAGCCAAGAGACCCAGTACTTC
CDR3: CASSLRGESQETQYF

J: TRBJ2-3
V: TRBV6-4
size: NA
D: NA
DNA: TGTGCCAGCAAGTTATCGTGGAGTAGCACAGATACGCAGTATTTT
CDR3: CASKLSWSSTDTQYF

J: TRBJ2-1
V: TRBV5-4
size: NA
D: TRBD2
DNA: TGTGCCAGCAGCCCCGGGACTAGCGGGAACAATGAGCAGTTCTTC
CDR3: CASSPGTSGNNEQFF

J: TRBJ2-5
V: TRBV6-6
size: NA
D: TRBD1
DNA: TGTGCCAGCAGGAACCCGGGGACAGGGGCCCGAGAGACCCAGTACTTC
CDR3: CASRNPGTGARETQYF

J: TRBJ2-2
V: TRBV7-2
size: NA
D: TRBD2
DNA: TGTGCCAGCAGCTTACTCAGGGGCTGGTTAGCGGGAGTGCCCGGGGAGCTGTTTTTT
CDR3: CASSLLRGWLAGVPGELFF

J: TRBJ1-1
V: TRBV6-6
size: NA
D: NA
DNA: TGTGCCAGCAGTTACGCCGGAGGCAACACTGAAGCTTTCTTT
CDR3: CASSYAGGNTEAFF

J: TRBJ2-7
V: TRBV19
size: NA
D: NA
DNA: TGTGCCAGTAGTATGCCCGGGGTAGCCTACGAGCAGTACTTC
CDR3: CASSMPGVAYEQYF

J: TRBJ1-1
V: TRBV5-1
size: NA
D: NA
DNA: TGCGCCAGCAGCGAGGCCCCCCCGGACGCGGGGAACACTGAAGCTTTCTTT
CDR3: CASSEAPPDAGNTEAFF

J: TRBJ2-2
V: TRBV5-1
size: NA
D: TRBD2
DNA: TGCGCCAGCAGCGGGGGGGCGAACACCGGGGAGCTGTTTTTT
CDR3: CASSGGANTGELFF

J: TRBJ2-5
V: TRBV11-2
size: once
D: NA
DNA: TGTGCCAGCAGCTTCCTCCCCAGGGGTGGGGAGACCCAGTACTTC
CDR3: CASSFLPRGGETQYF

J: TRBJ2-1
V: TRBV10-3
size: NA
D: TRBD2
DNA: TGTGCCATCAGTGAGTCTCGGGAGGGTTACAATGAGCAGTTCTTC
CDR3: CAISESREGYNEQFF

J: TRBJ2-1
V: TRBV4-2
size: NA
D: TRBD2
DNA: TGTGCCAGCAGCCAAATTACGGGAGGCTTCTCCTACAATGAGCAGTTCTTC
CDR3: CASSQITGGFSYNEQFF

J: TRBJ2-5
V: TRBV19
size: NA
D: TRBD2
DNA: TGTGCCAGTAGTATCGCCGGGGGAGGGCTCGGAGAGACCCAGTACTTC
CDR3: CASSIAGGGLGETQYF

J: TRBJ2-1
V: TRBV18
size: NA
D: NA
DNA: TGTGCCAGCTCACCACCTGGGGACACGCCCGGTGAGCAGTTCTTC
CDR3: CASSPPGDTPGEQFF

J: TRBJ2-1
V: TRBV7-3
size: NA
D: NA
DNA: TGTGCCAGCAATTCACCCCCGGGGAATGAGCAGTTCTTC
CDR3: CASNSPPGNEQFF

J: TRBJ1-2
V: TRBV6-6
size: NA
D: TRBD1
DNA: TGTGCCAGCACCCAGGACAGGGATGGCTACACCTTC
CDR3: CASTQDRDGYTF

J: TRBJ1-2
V: TRBV5-1
size: NA
D: TRBD1
DNA: TGCGCCAGCAGGGGGACCGGGACAGGAATTAACTATGGCTACACCTTC
CDR3: CASRGTGTGINYGYTF

J: TRBJ1-1
V: TRBV11-2
size: NA
D: NA
DNA: TGTGCCAGCGGGTCAATTATGAACACTGAAGCTTTCTTT
CDR3: CASGSIMNTEAFF

J: TRBJ2-7
V: TRBV10-3
size: NA
D: TRBD2
DNA: TGTGCCGCTACTAGCGGGGGTTACTACGAGCAGTACTTC
CDR3: CAATSGGYYEQYF

J: TRBJ2-5
V: TRBV27
size: NA
D: NA
DNA: TGTGCCAGCAGTTTATGGGTCTCGGGAGAGACCCAGTACTTC
CDR3: CASSLWVSGETQYF

J: TRBJ2-2
V: TRBV18
size: once
D: NA
DNA: TGTGCCAGCTCACCCCCTCTTAGGAACACCGGGGAGCTGTTTTTT
CDR3: CASSPPLRNTGELFF

J: TRBJ2-5
V: TRBV4-1
size: NA
D: NA
DNA: TGCGCCAGCAGCCAATTCCCGCAAGAGACCCAGTACTTC
CDR3: CASSQFPQETQYF

J: TRBJ1-1
V: TRBV2
size: NA
D: TRBD1
DNA: TGTGCCAGCATCCCCCTGGGGACAGCTGAAGCTTTCTTT
CDR3: CASIPLGTAEAFF

J: TRBJ2-1
V: TRBV6-6
size: NA
D: TRBD2
DNA: TGTGCCAGCAGTACTGGACTAGCGGGAGCCTCTCATGAGCAGTTCTTC
CDR3: CASSTGLAGASHEQFF

J: TRBJ2-7
V: TRBV5-6
size: NA
D: NA
DNA: TGTGCCAGCAGAGGCCAGGGTTCAATGGCCTCCTCCGAGCAGTACTTC
CDR3: CASRGQGSMASSEQYF

J: TRBJ2-1
V: TRBV4-3
size: NA
D: TRBD2
DNA: TGCGCCAGCAGCCAAGTCGGCGGGAGTAGGAATGAGCAGTTCTTC
CDR3: CASSQVGGSRNEQFF

J: TRBJ1-2
V: TRBV6-1
size: NA
D: NA
DNA: TGTGCCAGCAGTGGTGGACAGTCTCTCTATGGCTACACCTTC
CDR3: CASSGGQSLYGYTF

J: TRBJ2-7
V: TRBV2
size: NA
D: NA
DNA: TGTGCCAGCAGGATGACAGGCCGGCCCTACGAGCAGTACTTC
CDR3: CASRMTGRPYEQYF

J: TRBJ2-2
V: TRBV5-1
size: NA
D: NA
DNA: TGCGCCAGCAGCCCGCTGATAAACACCGGGGAGCTGTTTTTT
CDR3: CASSPLINTGELFF

J: TRBJ1-1
V: TRBV5-1
size: NA
D: TRBD1
DNA: TGCGCCAGCAGCGGCGGACAGGGTAGGACTGAAGCTTTCTTT
CDR3: CASSGGQGRTEAFF

J: TRBJ2-5
V: TRBV7-2
size: NA
D: NA
DNA: TGTGCCAGCAGCTGGGTAGCAGGGCAAGAGACCCAGTACTTC
CDR3: CASSWVAGQETQYF

J: TRBJ1-2
V: TRBV30
size: NA
D: TRBD1
DNA: TGTGCCTGCCCCGGGACAGGGATCTATGGCTACACCTTC
CDR3: CACPGTGIYGYTF

J: TRBJ1-2
V: TRBV6-1
size: NA
D: NA
DNA: TGTGCCAGCAGTGAATGGGACACGAATGGCTACACCTTC
CDR3: CASSEWDTNGYTF

J: TRBJ2-1
V: TRBV5-1
size: NA
D: TRBD1
DNA: TGCGCCAGCAGCTTAGGGGGCGCTAACAATGAGCAGTTCTTC
CDR3: CASSLGGANNEQFF

J: TRBJ2-3
V: TRBV11-3
size: NA
D: NA
DNA: TGTGCCAGCAGCACCCCTAGTTCTACGCAGTATTTT
CDR3: CASSTPSSTQYF

J: TRBJ2-1
V: TRBV2
size: NA
D: NA
DNA: TGTGCCAGCAGGCGCAGGAGCTCCTACAATGAGCAGTTCTTC
CDR3: CASRRRSSYNEQFF

J: TRBJ2-1
V: TRBV4-3
size: NA
D: TRBD2
DNA: TGCGCCAGCAGCCATGCCCCCGGGACTAGCAAGAATGAGCAGTTCTTC
CDR3: CASSHAPGTSKNEQFF

J: TRBJ2-7
V: TRBV7-8
size: NA
D: TRBD1
DNA: TGTGCCAGCAGCCTAACCTCCGGGACAGGGGGGTACGAGCAGTACTTC
CDR3: CASSLTSGTGGYEQYF

J: TRBJ2-3
V: TRBV11-3
size: NA
D: NA
DNA: TGTGCCAGCAGCTTAGGACACGGGCAAGATACGCAGTATTTT
CDR3: CASSLGHGQDTQYF

J: TRBJ2-1
V: TRBV19
size: once
D: TRBD2
DNA: TGTGCCAGCGCGGGACTAGCGGGGACACCCTCCTACAATGAGCAGTTCTTC
CDR3: CASAGLAGTPSYNEQFF

J: TRBJ1-1
V: TRBV11-2
size: few
D: NA
DNA: TGTGCCAGCAAACAGGCGGACACTGAAGCTTTCTTT
CDR3: CASKQADTEAFF

J: TRBJ1-5
V: TRBV18
size: NA
D: TRBD1
DNA: TGTGCCAGCTCACCTGGAGGGCAGGGGGGGAATCAGCCCCAGCATTTT
CDR3: CASSPGGQGGNQPQHF

J: TRBJ2-1
V: TRBV9
size: NA
D: TRBD2
DNA: TGTGCCAGCAGCGTAGCTTCGGCGGGGGCCTACAATGAGCAGTTCTTC
CDR3: CASSVASAGAYNEQFF

J: TRBJ1-2
V: TRBV15
size: NA
D: NA
DNA: TGTGCCACCAGCACGGACACTAACTATGGCTACACCTTC
CDR3: CATSTDTNYGYTF

J: TRBJ1-1
V: TRBV6-5
size: NA
D: NA
DNA: TGTGCCAGCAGTTACTCGGGTCAGGGGATAGCTTTCTTT
CDR3: CASSYSGQGIAFF